The entry below gives a single T cell receptor beta chain sequence along with its context. The sample comes from a study of shared clonotypes between healthy human individuals. Trimming at V came to 6 bases and at J to 6 bases, leaving 7 bases not matched to a gene. Germline V gene data show CDR1 as MNHEY and CDR2 as SMNVEV (reference sequence). The CDR3 runs 14 residues. Clones were read by immunoSEQ multiplex PCR, and TCRdb kept only the in-frame ones, dropping some. This sample has 2,500,000 or so clones, with about nine tenths found just once. This clonotype originated in a man younger than 35 in good health. Some clones in this sample may be carry-over from other donors' samples. The rearrangement links TRBV27 to TRBJ2-7; 11 bases align to TRBD2. Input material: naive CD4+ T cells from PBMCs. The subset: CD45RA+ positively selected. The CDR3 is CASSQRGLAVEQYF. As DNA, the CDR3 is TGTGCCAGCAGCCAAAGGGGACTAGCGGTCGAGCAGTACTTC.